The entry below describes one T cell receptor beta chain. This entry belongs to a study of patients and donors after allogeneic stem cell transplantation. Each CDR3 protein gets one entry after TCRdb re-called the RT-PCR reads with MiXCR. The sample has 70,000 to 75,000 distinct CDR3 sequences; about 25% are singletons. This sequence originates from a human donor who was either an allogeneic HSCT recipient or a stem cell or donor lymphocyte infusion donor (not recorded which). It is not recorded whose cells these are; they may come from a transplant donor. Input material: blood, either unsorted or a sorted T cell fraction (not recorded which).

CDR3 residues: CASSPQGDGYTF. The DNA for the CDR3 is TGTGCCAGCAGCCCCCAAGGGGACGGCTACACCTTC. The chain uses TRBV7-2 and TRBJ1-2, with D maybe TRBD1 (5 bases). The CDR3 covers 12 residues. Trimming pared 5 bases from V and 8 bases from J, leaving 12 bases between. Germline CDR1 is SGHTA and CDR2 is FQGNSA.